The clone carrying this T cell receptor (beta chain) was seen a few times. No antigen is known for it. TCRdb re-analysed the RT-PCR reads in MiXCR, keeping a single row per CDR3 protein. The sample contains about 480,000 distinct CDR3 sequences, 10% to 15% of which appear only once. Germline CDR1 is SGHTA and CDR2 is FQGNSA. V shed 5 bases and J shed 6 bases, with 14 bases lying between them. CDR3 length: 13 residues. This sample is part of a study of response to subunit inactivated influenza vaccine. Notes on the study in general: T cells newly recruited by each seasonal influenza vaccination are few, the authors suggested.

This sequence joins TRBV7-2 and TRBJ2-7, with D unclear. Material: PBMCs from blood, obtained 45 days after vaccination. This TCR derives from a man aged 50 to 59 who received an inactivated influenza vaccine. The CDR3 bases are TGTGCCAGCAGCCTAAGCACGGCGTCCGAGCAGTACTTC. Amino acid sequence: CASSLSTASEQYF.